Presented here are 25 T cell receptor beta chains from one specimen sequenced in a study of spatial heterogeneity in lung cancer. Study findings and constraints: Mutation tallies in tumors tracked expanded intratumoral alpha and beta TCR counts.

TCRdb re-called the 5' RACE reads through MiXCR, storing one row per CDR3 protein. The table lists more than 2,500 distinct CDR3 sequences, approximately 9.3% of them singletons. The antigens these receptors bind are not known. The time point was: sample taken at primary tumor resection. This sample comprised lung tumor tissue, obtained at surgery. The receptor set was obtained from a female donor with early-stage non-small cell lung cancer.

By proportion, this clonotype is large (0.1 to 1%). V usage is TRBV6-5 and J usage is TRBJ2-5; 13 bases are shared with TRBD2. Germline loops: CDR1 MNHEY, CDR2 SVGAGI. Trimming took 2 bases from V and 3 from J; bases not matched to a gene: 3. The CDR3 sequence is 16 residues long. CDR3 nucleotides: TGTGCCAGCAGTTACCCACTAGCGGGGGGGGAAGAGACCCAGTACTTC. Translated: CASSYPLAGGEETQYF.

This clonotype is labeled as medium-sized. The V gene is TRBV2, the J gene TRBJ2-1; TRBD1 or TRBD2 may be the D gene (7 bases each). The V and J ends lost 8 bases and 4 bases respectively, with 12 bases between them. The V gene's germline CDR1 is SNHLY and CDR2 FYNNEI. CDR3 length: 13 amino acids. CDR3 sequence (DNA): TGTGCCAGCCGGGGGGACAGTTACAATGAGCAGTTCTTC. This gives the protein CASRGDSYNEQFF.

This clonotype is categorized as medium-sized (0.01 to 0.1%). The rearrangement links TRBV6-2 or TRBV6-3 to TRBJ2-2; 11 bases are a match to TRBD1. This CDR3 region has 18 residues. Unmatched junction bases numbered 12, after V lost 2 bases and J lost 7 bases. Germline V gene sequence: CDR1 MNHEY, CDR2 SVGEGT. CDR3 amino acids: CASSYRARTGGRSGELFF. The CDR3 region has the DNA TGTGCCAGCAGTTACCGGGCAAGGACAGGGGGCAGGAGCGGGGAGCTGTTTTTT.

This rearrangement joins TRBV25-1 to TRBJ1-2; D is unclear. The length of the CDR3 is 13 residues. Germline V gives CDR1 MGHDK, CDR2 SYGVNS. Trimming stripped 3 bases from V and 2 bases from J, with 7 bases between. CDR3 nucleotide sequence: TGTGCCAGCAGTGACGTGGACAACTATGGCTACACCTTC. This encodes CASSDVDNYGYTF.

The V call is TRBV19, the J call TRBJ2-7; either TRBD1 or TRBD2 may supply D (5 bases each). Per the germline V gene, CDR1 is LNHDA and CDR2 is SQIVND (reference sequence). There are 14 residues in the CDR3. The V end was cut by 0 bases, the J end by 6 bases, with 12 bases between. CDR3 loop: CASSIDLRGSEQYF. CDR3 nucleotides: TGTGCCAGTAGTATAGATCTGAGGGGATCCGAGCAGTACTTC.

This clonotype is medium-sized (0.01 to 0.1%) by share. This chain connects TRBV20-1 to TRBJ1-2; perhaps TRBD1 as D (6 bases). CDR1 and CDR2 (germline): DFQATT, SNEGSKA (reference sequence). Trimming pared 0 bases from V and 0 bases from J, leaving 11 bases between. There are 15 residues in the CDR3. Here the CDR3 DNA reads TGCAGTGCTAGAGAACAGGGCTTAACTAACTATGGCTACACCTTC. It encodes CSAREQGLTNYGYTF.

In its sample, this clonotype is large. V is TRBV7-8 and J is TRBJ1-2; no reliable D call. Germline loops: CDR1 SGHVS, CDR2 FQNEAQ. Trimming took 1 base from V and 6 from J, leaving 6 bases between them. There are 12 residues in the CDR3. The CDR3 DNA follows: TGTGCCAGCAGCTTAGGACGGGATGGCTACACCTTC. Amino acids: CASSLGRDGYTF.

Judged by abundance, this clonotype is medium-sized (0.01 to 0.1%). The chain joins TRBV18 to TRBJ2-6; no definite D call. Germline V gene sequence: CDR1 KGHSH, CDR2 LQKENI. This CDR3 spans 16 amino acids. V was clipped by 6 bases and J by 0 bases, with 12 bases between them. The CDR3, as DNA: TGTGCCAGCTCCACATCAGAACCCTCTGGGGCCAACGTCCTGACTTTC. The encoded protein is CASSTSEPSGANVLTF.

This clonotype was seen at least ten times. A read error may account for a junction end that differs from germline. This sequence joins TRBV6-1 and TRBJ2-3; 8 nucleotides line up with TRBD2. The CDR3 length is 14 residues. Germline V gene sequence: CDR1 MNHNS, CDR2 SASEGT. CDR3 sequence reads: CVSSDGRVVDTQYF. CDR3 in DNA: TGTGTCAGCAGTGACGGGAGGGTGGTAGATACGCAGTATTTT.

This clonotype was seen many times. The J gene is TRBJ1-6, the V gene TRBV20-1; unclear D gene. The V gene lost 3 bases and the J gene lost 2 bases, with 5 bases spanning the gap. CDR3 length equals 13 residues. Looked up from germline, CDR1 is DFQATT and CDR2 is SNEGSKA (reference sequence). The CDR3 DNA sequence: TGCAGTGCTAGTGTGGCCTATAATTCACCCCTCCACTTT. The encoded protein is CSASVAYNSPLHF.

This clonotype rates as medium-sized. This sequence joins TRBV4-2 and TRBJ1-1; D is uncertain. The germline gives CDR1 LGHNA, CDR2 YNFKEQ. Trimming took off 0 bases at V and 1 base at J, with 12 bases between the two ends. This CDR3 has 16 amino acids. The CDR3 nucleotides read TGTGCCAGCAGCCAAGATACACCTCCCAGGAACACTGAAGCTTTCTTT. Translated: CASSQDTPPRNTEAFF.

This clonotype was seen just once. This chain's CDR3 is CASTSGEGTDTQYF. CDR3 DNA sequence: TGTGCCAGTACTAGCGGGGAGGGCACAGATACGCAGTATTTT. This sequence joins TRBV19 and TRBJ2-3, with 9 bases aligning to TRBD2. Trimming took 7 bases from V and 1 from J; bases not matched to a gene: 3. The CDR3 spans 14 residues. Germline values: CDR1 LNHDA, CDR2 SQIVND (reference sequence). The full variable domain, with the rest looked up from reference TRBV19 and TRBJ2-3, is DGGITQSPKYLFRKEGQNVTLSCEQNLNHDAMYWYRQDPGQGLRLIYYSQIVNDFQKGDIAEGYSVSREKKESFPLTVTSAQKNPTAFYLCASTSGEGTDTQYFGPGTRLTVL.

This clonotype was seen at least ten times. This rearrangement joins TRBV6-6 to TRBJ2-7; D may be TRBD1 (5 bases). The CDR3 has 16 residues. The V end lost 8 bases, the J end lost 1 base, and 21 bases lay between the germline ends. In germline, CDR1 is MNHNY, CDR2 SVGAGI (reference sequence). Here the CDR3 reads CASSQGVIQPSYEQYF. DNA for the CDR3: TGTGCCAGCTCCCAAGGGGTGATCCAGCCTTCCTACGAGCAGTACTTC.

This clonotype was detected a few times. The J gene is TRBJ2-3, the V gene TRBV13; D is undetermined. Trimming pared 5 bases from V and 0 bases from J, leaving 6 bases between. The CDR3 is made up of 13 amino acids. CDR1 PRHDT and CDR2 FYEKMQ come from the germline V gene (reference sequence). CDR3 DNA: TGTGCCAGCAGCCCGGGTAGCACAGATACGCAGTATTTT. Translating gives CASSPGSTDTQYF.

This clonotype rates as medium-sized (0.01 to 0.1%). This chain connects TRBV6-1 to TRBJ2-1, with no clear D. Trimming stripped 6 bases from V and 4 bases from J, with 19 bases between. Per the germline V gene, CDR1 is MNHNS and CDR2 is SASEGT. This CDR3 has 16 residues. The CDR3 loop is CASRPTLGVGYNEQFF. Here the CDR3 DNA reads TGTGCCAGCAGGCCGACACTTGGGGTCGGGTACAATGAGCAGTTCTTC.

This clonotype is classed as medium-sized. The genes are TRBV28 and TRBJ1-1, with D unresolved. The CDR3 consists of 11 residues. Trimming removed 7 bases from V and 3 bases from J, with 6 bases in between. Per the germline V gene, CDR1 is MDHEN and CDR2 is SYDVKM. For the CDR3, the DNA is TGTGCCAGCAAGTACTACACTGAAGCTTTCTTT. It codes for CASKYYTEAFF.

This chain joins TRBV7-9 and TRBJ1-1; perhaps TRBD1 as D (5 bases). The CDR3 length is 16 residues. The ends were cut back, 7 bases at V and 2 bases at J, with 20 bases in the middle. Germline V gene sequence: CDR1 SEHNR, CDR2 FQNEAQ (reference sequence). The CDR3 sequence is CASNGKWGDPNTEAFF. The CDR3 region has the DNA TGTGCCAGCAACGGAAAGTGGGGGGATCCAAACACTGAAGCTTTCTTT.

This clonotype is termed medium-sized. This chain links TRBV6-2 or TRBV6-3 with TRBJ2-1; D is ambiguous. Per the germline V gene, CDR1 is MNHEY and CDR2 is SVGEGT. This CDR3 spans 13 amino acids. Deletions cut 6 bases from V and 1 base from J, with 7 bases between. DNA for the CDR3: TGTGCCAGCAGGCAGCCTTCCTACAATGAGCAGTTCTTC. Residues: CASRQPSYNEQFF.

By share, this clonotype counts as medium-sized (0.01 to 0.1%). The rearrangement links TRBV6-1 to TRBJ2-2, with 9 bases identical to TRBD1. Germline lookup yields CDR1 MNHNS and CDR2 SASEGT. Unmatched junction bases numbered 2, after V lost 3 bases and J lost 3 bases. The CDR3 runs 15 residues. In nucleotides, the CDR3 is TGTGCCAGCAGTGAGACAGGGGGATACACCGGGGAGCTGTTTTTT. This codes for CASSETGGYTGELFF.

This clonotype counts as medium-sized (0.01 to 0.1%). This chain uses TRBV7-9 with TRBJ2-1; 8 bases line up with TRBD1. Trimming removed 4 bases from V and 5 bases from J; junction bases left unmatched: 7. Germline V lookup: CDR1 SEHNR, CDR2 FQNEAQ (reference sequence). The CDR3 length is 15 residues. CDR3 DNA: TGTGCCAGCAGCTCCTTAGGACAGGGCAACAATGAGCAGTTCTTC. This sequence encodes CASSSLGQGNNEQFF.

By share, this clonotype counts as medium-sized. The rearrangement links TRBV5-1 to TRBJ2-7; 7 nucleotides align to TRBD2. This CDR3 contains 15 residues. Germline loops: CDR1 SGHRS, CDR2 YFSETQ. Trimming at V came to 0 bases and at J to 6 bases, leaving 9 bases not matched to a gene. This CDR3 reads CASSLGAYRGGEQYF. CDR3 DNA: TGCGCCAGCAGCTTGGGCGCTTACCGCGGGGGCGAGCAGTACTTC.

This clonotype counts as medium-sized. The rearrangement uses TRBV6-1 and TRBJ2-1; weak D call: TRBD2 (6 bases). This CDR3 region has 15 residues. With 5 bases removed from V and 6 bases from J, the gap between germline ends came to 17 bases. Germline-derived CDR1 and CDR2 are MNHNS and SASEGT. CDR3 bases: TGTGCCAGCAGTCGGACTGACGAGGGAGGCAATGAGCAGTTCTTC. Amino acids: CASSRTDEGGNEQFF.

This clonotype came up a few times. The V call is TRBV9, the J call TRBJ2-5, with D possibly being TRBD1 (5 bases). This CDR3 contains 17 residues. V was trimmed by 0 bases and J by 5 bases, leaving 20 bases between them. Germline V gene lookup returns CDR1 SGDLS and CDR2 YYNGEE. The CDR3 is CASSVGTGQILGETQYF. The CDR3 coding sequence is TGTGCCAGCAGCGTAGGTACAGGACAAATCTTGGGGGAGACCCAGTACTTC.

In this sample, this clonotype is medium-sized. Germline and junction disagree at one end, which may indicate a read error. This chain connects TRBV12-5 to TRBJ1-2; D may be TRBD1 (6 bases). Germline CDR1 is LGHNT and CDR2 is FRNRAP. The CDR3 spans 12 residues. In DNA form, the CDR3 reads TGTGCTAGTGGTTTGCTGACAGGACTCCTAGATTTC. It translates to CASGLLTGLLDF.

This clonotype is classed as medium-sized. The chain carries TRBV27 and TRBJ1-3; D might be TRBD1 (5 bases). This CDR3 comprises 16 residues. Germline lookup yields CDR1 MNHEY and CDR2 SMNVEV (reference sequence). The V end was cut by 8 bases, the J end by 0 bases, with 17 bases between. CDR3 amino acids: CASSSGARSSGNTIYF. Written as DNA, the CDR3 is TGTGCCAGCTCATCCGGGGCACGAAGCTCTGGAAACACCATATATTTT.